The entry that follows covers one T cell receptor (beta chain) sequence. The specificity of this receptor is unknown. The record has no base qualities; no much larger clone is one base away. The CDR3 goes from the cysteine to the phenylalanine over 15 residues. Of all the DNA, just the CDR3 is kept, 45 bases in frame from base 1. From a lookup of the germline V gene, CDR1 and CDR2 are SGHRS and YFSETQ. V gives up 3 bases and J gives up 1 base, and the segment between their germline ends measures 11 bases. What the time point label conveys for this sample: about 28 days (+/-7) after the second vaccine dose. AZD1222 recipients whose second dose came at about 4 weeks and those whose second dose came at about 12 weeks were combined into one group, since spike-specific TCR depth and breadth did not differ between the two schedules. Samples from vaccinated people were obtained from the UK trials COV001 and COV002, which included a single-blind randomized controlled phase 2/3 trial of AZD1222 (ChAdOx1 nCoV-19) in healthy adults. For TCRbeta chain sequencing, PBMC samples from trial participants were taken at day 0 and at day 28 after the second dose.

This specimen comes from a study of T cell responses to AZD1222 COVID-19 vaccine (dated by TCRdb to about 2021). Describing the broader study: A total of about 230 trial participants underwent TCR sequencing, of whom around 200 received two doses of AZD1222 and around 25 received two doses of the MenACWY control vaccine. Trial participants were enrolled into age subgroups of 18-55, 56-69 and 70-plus years, which contained about 150, 28 and 57 TCR-sequenced participants, respectively.

The CDR3 regions of human TCRbeta chains were analyzed by immunosequencing. The study's processing was this. TCRs in the repertoires were matched against a reference library of SARS-CoV-2-specific TCRs that had been generated with the MIRA antigen-specificity platform. Breadth was defined as the fraction of unique TCRs that were SARS-CoV-2-associated, and depth was defined as the fraction of total T cells that were SARS-CoV-2-associated. Using the MIRA data, every spike-specific TCR was mapped to the spike region that the TCR reacted to and assigned to either a CD4 or a CD8 class. Log10-transformed breadth and depth values were compared by one-way ANOVA with Sidak's multiple comparisons tests. TCRdb limited this immuneACCESS table to in-frame rearrangements with V and J called. A share of clones is missing; checked studies link under half to unresolved V genes, and the rest is unexplained. That table is the source of V, J and clone size, and D and trimming were worked out from the DNA. The table for this sample lists 150,000 to 200,000 clones; about 90% of them were counted only once. The top ten constitute around 1.3% of the sample.

The paper's findings and limits, for the study overall: Nearly half of unique spike-specific TCRs reportedly recognized epitopes outside regions mutated in the B.1.351 and B.1.1.7 variants. In the small 56-69-year group, the increase in depth fell short of significance, most likely because of low power. Conclusions about previously exposed vaccinees are limited, since just six or seven AZD1222 recipients were seropositive for SARS-CoV-2 at baseline. Because no samples from the day 14 peak response were available, repertoires could be characterized only after the peak T cell response. Participants were mostly white British and included more females than males, and it was suggested by the authors that clonal diversity may have been underestimated. After two AZD1222 doses, spike-specific TCR breadth and depth were significantly higher than at day 0 and than in MenACWY recipients. CD4 TCRs associated with the vaccine covered the entire spike protein, and the dominant responses were in regions 160-218 and 743-854.

This receptor was obtained from an adult who received the AZD1222 COVID-19 vaccine. Here the chain combines TRBV5-1 and TRBJ2-1; TRBD1 could be the D gene, as 6 bases match. The source was peripheral blood, collected 28 days after the second AZD1222 dose. DNA sequence: TGCGCCAGCAGCTCAGGGACATCTTCCTACAATGAGCAGTTCTTC. The translation is CASSSGTSSYNEQFF.